Here is one T cell receptor (beta chain) with its context. Its antigen remains unidentified. Amplification used 60 Vbeta primers and 13 Jbeta primers. The assay was immunoSEQ multiplex PCR, and TCRdb's table has in-frame clones only and misses some. The sample carries roughly 100,000 clones, approximately 80% recorded once. These data belong to a study of cytomegalovirus exposure and HLA in healthy donors. Overall study results and limits: What a later analysis reportedly showed was that an Asian-associated ancestry cluster had fewer N-insertions than the roughly 670-donor mean.

Germline V gene data show CDR1 as SGHTA and CDR2 as FQGNSA. V shed 3 bases, J shed 2 bases, and the junction held 1 base outside the gene matches. The CDR3 has 13 amino acids. The clonotype originates from a man in his sixties in good health and CMV-seronegative. The V and J genes are TRBV7-2 and TRBJ2-7; 7 bases align to TRBD1. Sequenced material: PBMCs. CDR3 nucleotides: TGTGCCAGCAGCTTCGGACAGGCCTACGAGCAGTACGTC. Translating gives CASSFGQAYEQYV.